This TCR beta chain comes out of a study of blood T cell repertoires in COVID-19. In the study overall: Acute and convalescent COVID-19 specimens originated in the United States, Italy and Spain. The cDNA or gDNA used as material had been derived from T cells, B-cell-depleted T cells, or PBMCs.

Followed longitudinally, the Seattle patients had been enrolled during active infection. Per the study methods: Amplification of reference gene primers provided the estimated nucleated cell counts. Data came from immunoSEQ multiplex PCR; TCRdb stores just in-frame clones and leaves some out. For V, J and clone size, that table is used; D and trimming come from the DNA. The table shows roughly 260,000 clones, with around nine tenths occurring only once. The TCR comes from a woman aged 25 to 39 with COVID-19, enrolled during active disease. Sequencing used peripheral blood.

The CDR3 DNA is TGTGCCAGCAGCTCCGGGACAGACTATGGCTACACCTTC. It codes for CASSSGTDYGYTF. The chain uses TRBV7-2 and TRBJ1-2, with 7 positions matching TRBD1. Germline CDR1 and CDR2: SGHTA and FQGNSA. This CDR3 is 13 amino acids long. V trimming: 4 bases; J trimming: 3 bases; junction bases outside the gene matches: 2.